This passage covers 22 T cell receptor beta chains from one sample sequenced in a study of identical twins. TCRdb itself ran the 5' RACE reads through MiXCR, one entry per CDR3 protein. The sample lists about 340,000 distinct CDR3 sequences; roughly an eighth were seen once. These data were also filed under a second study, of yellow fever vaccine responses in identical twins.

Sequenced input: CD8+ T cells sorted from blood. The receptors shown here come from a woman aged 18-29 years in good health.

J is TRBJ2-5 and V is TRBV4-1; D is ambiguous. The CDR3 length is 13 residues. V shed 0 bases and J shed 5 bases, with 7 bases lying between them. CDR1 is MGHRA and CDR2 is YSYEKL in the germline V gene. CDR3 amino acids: CASSQEPAETQYF. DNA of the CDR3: TGCGCCAGCAGCCAAGAACCGGCGGAGACCCAGTACTTC.

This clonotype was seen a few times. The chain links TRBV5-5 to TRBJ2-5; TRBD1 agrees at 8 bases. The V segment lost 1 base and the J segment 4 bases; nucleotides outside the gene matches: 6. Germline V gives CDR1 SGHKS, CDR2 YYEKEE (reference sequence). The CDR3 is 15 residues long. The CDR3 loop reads CASSLYQGARETQYF. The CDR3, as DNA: TGTGCCAGCAGCTTGTATCAGGGGGCTAGAGAGACCCAGTACTTC.

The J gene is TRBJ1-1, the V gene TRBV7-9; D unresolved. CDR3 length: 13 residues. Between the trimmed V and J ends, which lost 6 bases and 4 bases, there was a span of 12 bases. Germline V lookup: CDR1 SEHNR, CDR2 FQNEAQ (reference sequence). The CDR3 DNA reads TGTGCCAGCAGTTACCTTATGGGCACTGAAGCTTTCTTT. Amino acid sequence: CASSYLMGTEAFF.

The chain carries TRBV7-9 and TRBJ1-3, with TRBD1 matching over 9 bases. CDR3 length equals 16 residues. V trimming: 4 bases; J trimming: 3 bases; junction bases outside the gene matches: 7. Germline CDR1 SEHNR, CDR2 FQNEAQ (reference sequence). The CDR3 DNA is TGTGCCAGCAGCTACGTGACAGGGGGGATTGGAAACACCATATATTTT. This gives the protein CASSYVTGGIGNTIYF. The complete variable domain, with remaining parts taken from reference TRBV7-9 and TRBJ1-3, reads DTGVSQNPRHKITKRGQNVTFRCDPISEHNRLYWYRQTLGQGPEFLTYFQNEAQLEKSRLLSDRFSAERPKGSFSTLEIQRTEQGDSAMYLCASSYVTGGIGNTIYFGEGSWLTVV.

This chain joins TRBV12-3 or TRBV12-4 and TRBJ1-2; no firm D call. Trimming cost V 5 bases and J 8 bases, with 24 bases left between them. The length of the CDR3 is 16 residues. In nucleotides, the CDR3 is TGTGCCAGCAGTGGAGTAGGGCAGGCCTTGTCATGGGGCTACACCTTC. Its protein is CASSGVGQALSWGYTF.

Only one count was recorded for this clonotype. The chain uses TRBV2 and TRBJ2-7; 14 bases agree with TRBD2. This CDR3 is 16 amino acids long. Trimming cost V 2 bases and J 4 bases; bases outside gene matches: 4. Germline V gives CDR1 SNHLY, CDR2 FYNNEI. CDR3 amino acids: CASSEFGTSGSYEQYF. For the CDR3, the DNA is TGTGCCAGCAGTGAATTTGGGACTAGCGGGAGTTACGAGCAGTACTTC.

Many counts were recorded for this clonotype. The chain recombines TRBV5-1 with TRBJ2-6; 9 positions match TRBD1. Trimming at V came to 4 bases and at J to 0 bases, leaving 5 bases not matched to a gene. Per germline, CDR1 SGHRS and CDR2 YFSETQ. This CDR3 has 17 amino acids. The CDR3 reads CASSIRDRDSGANVLTF. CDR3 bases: TGCGCCAGCAGCATCCGGGACAGGGACTCTGGGGCCAACGTCCTGACTTTC.

The CDR3 DNA follows: TGCAGTGCTAGAGATGGTGGGACCGCAAGCTACGAGCAGTACTTC. It is translated as CSARDGGTASYEQYF. This chain uses TRBV20-1 with TRBJ2-7; D assignment may be TRBD1 or TRBD2 (5 bases each). There are 15 residues in the CDR3. Between the trimmed V and J ends, which lost 0 bases and 3 bases, there was a span of 15 bases. CDR1 is DFQATT and CDR2 is SNEGSKA in the germline V gene (reference sequence).

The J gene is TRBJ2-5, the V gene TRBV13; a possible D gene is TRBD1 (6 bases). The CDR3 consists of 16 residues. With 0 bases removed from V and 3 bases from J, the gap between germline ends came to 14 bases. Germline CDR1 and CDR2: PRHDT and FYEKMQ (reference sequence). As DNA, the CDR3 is TGTGCCAGCAGCTTAGGGAGGGCTAACAGGGAAGAGACCCAGTACTTC. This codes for CASSLGRANREETQYF. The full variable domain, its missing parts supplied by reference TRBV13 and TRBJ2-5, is AAGVIQSPRHLIKEKRETATLKCYPIPRHDTVYWYQQGPGQDPQFLISFYEKMQSDKGSIPDRFSAQQFSDYHSELNMSSLELGDSALYFCASSLGRANREETQYFGPGTRLLVL.

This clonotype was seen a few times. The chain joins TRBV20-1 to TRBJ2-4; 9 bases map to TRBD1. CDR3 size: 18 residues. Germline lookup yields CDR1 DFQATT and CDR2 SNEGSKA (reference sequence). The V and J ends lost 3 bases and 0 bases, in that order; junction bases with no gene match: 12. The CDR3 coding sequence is TGCAGTGCTAGCCTGGGACAGGGATACATACTAGCCAAAAACATTCAGTACTTC. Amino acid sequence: CSASLGQGYILAKNIQYF.

CDR3 DNA: TGTGCCAGCAGGGACGGACTAGGCACAGATACGCAGTATTTT. Translation: CASRDGLGTDTQYF. This sequence joins TRBV7-6 and TRBJ2-3; 7 positions match TRBD2. CDR1 and CDR2 from the germline V gene are SGHVS and FNYEAQ. Trimming removed 6 bases from V and 1 base from J; junction bases left unmatched: 4. The CDR3 is made up of 14 amino acids. The full variable domain, in which reference TRBV7-6 and TRBJ2-3 provide the parts outside the CDR3, is GAGVSQSPRYKVTKRGQDVALRCDPISGHVSLYWYRQALGQGPEFLTYFNYEAQQDKSGLPNDRFSAERPEGSISTLTIQRTEQRDSAMYRCASRDGLGTDTQYFGPGTRLTVL.

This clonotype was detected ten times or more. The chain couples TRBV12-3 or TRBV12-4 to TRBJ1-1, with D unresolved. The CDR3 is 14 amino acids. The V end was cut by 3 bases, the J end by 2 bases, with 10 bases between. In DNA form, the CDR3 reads TGTGCCAGCAGTTTTAGTGTCACAAACACTGAAGCTTTCTTT. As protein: CASSFSVTNTEAFF.

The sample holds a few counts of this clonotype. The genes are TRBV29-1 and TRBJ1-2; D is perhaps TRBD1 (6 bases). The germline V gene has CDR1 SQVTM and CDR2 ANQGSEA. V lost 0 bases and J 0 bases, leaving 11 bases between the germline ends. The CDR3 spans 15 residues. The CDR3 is CSVEDQTGSNYGYTF. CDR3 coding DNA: TGCAGCGTTGAAGATCAGACAGGTTCTAACTATGGCTACACCTTC.

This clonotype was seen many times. The CDR3 spells CASSVGMNTEAFF. As DNA, the CDR3 is TGTGCCAGCAGCGTAGGTATGAACACTGAAGCTTTCTTT. The chain combines TRBV9 with TRBJ1-1; D not certain. V lost 0 bases, J lost 0 bases, and 3 bases lay in between. The length of the CDR3 is 13 residues. Germline V CDR1 and CDR2: SGDLS, YYNGEE.

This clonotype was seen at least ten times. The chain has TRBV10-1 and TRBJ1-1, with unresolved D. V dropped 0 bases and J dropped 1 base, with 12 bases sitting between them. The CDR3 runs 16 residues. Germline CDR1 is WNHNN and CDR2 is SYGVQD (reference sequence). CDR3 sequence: CASSESQQAKNTEAFF. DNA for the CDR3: TGCGCCAGCAGTGAGTCTCAGCAAGCAAAGAACACTGAAGCTTTCTTT.

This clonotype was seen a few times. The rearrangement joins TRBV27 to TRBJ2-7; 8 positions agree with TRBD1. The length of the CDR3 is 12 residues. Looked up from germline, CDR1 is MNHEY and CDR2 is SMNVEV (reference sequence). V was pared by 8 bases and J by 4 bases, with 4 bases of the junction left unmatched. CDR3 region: CASGTGQYEQYF. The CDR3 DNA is TGTGCCAGCGGGACAGGCCAATACGAGCAGTACTTC.

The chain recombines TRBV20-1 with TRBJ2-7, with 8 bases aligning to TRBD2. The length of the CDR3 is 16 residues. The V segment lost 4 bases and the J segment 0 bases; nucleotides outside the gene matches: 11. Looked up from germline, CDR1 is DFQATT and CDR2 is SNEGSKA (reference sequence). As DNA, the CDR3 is TGCAGTGCTAACCCCCTCACTAGCGGAAGCTCCTACGAGCAGTACTTC. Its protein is CSANPLTSGSSYEQYF.

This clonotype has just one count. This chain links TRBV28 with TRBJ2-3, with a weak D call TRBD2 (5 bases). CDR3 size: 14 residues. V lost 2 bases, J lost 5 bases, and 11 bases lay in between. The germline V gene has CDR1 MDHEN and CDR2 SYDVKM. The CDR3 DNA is TGTGCCAGCAGTTTAACTAGTTTTGTAGATACGCAGTATTTT. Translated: CASSLTSFVDTQYF.

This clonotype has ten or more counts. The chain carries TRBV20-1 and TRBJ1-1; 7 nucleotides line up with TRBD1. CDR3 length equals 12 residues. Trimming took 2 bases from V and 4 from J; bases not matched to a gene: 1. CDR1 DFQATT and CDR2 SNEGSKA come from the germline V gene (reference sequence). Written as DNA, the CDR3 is TGCAGTGCTAGACAGGGGGTCACTGAAGCTTTCTTT. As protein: CSARQGVTEAFF.

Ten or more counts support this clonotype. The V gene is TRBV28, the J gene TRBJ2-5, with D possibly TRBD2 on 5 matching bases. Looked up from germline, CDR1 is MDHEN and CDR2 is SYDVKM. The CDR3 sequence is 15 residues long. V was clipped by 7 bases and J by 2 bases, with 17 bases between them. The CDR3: CASTLGQRIQETQYF. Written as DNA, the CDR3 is TGTGCCAGCACCCTGGGTCAGCGGATACAAGAGACCCAGTACTTC. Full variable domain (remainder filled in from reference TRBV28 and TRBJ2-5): DVKVTQSSRYLVKRTGEKVFLECVQDMDHENMFWYRQDPGLGLRLIYFSYDVKMKEKGDIPEGYSVSREKKERFSLILESASTNQTSMYLCASTLGQRIQETQYFGPGTRLLVL.

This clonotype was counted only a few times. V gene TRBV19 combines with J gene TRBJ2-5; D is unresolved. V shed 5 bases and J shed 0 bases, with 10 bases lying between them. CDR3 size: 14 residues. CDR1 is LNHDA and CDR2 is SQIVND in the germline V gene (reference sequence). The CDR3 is CASSERTYQETQYF. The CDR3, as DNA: TGTGCCAGTAGTGAACGGACGTACCAAGAGACCCAGTACTTC.

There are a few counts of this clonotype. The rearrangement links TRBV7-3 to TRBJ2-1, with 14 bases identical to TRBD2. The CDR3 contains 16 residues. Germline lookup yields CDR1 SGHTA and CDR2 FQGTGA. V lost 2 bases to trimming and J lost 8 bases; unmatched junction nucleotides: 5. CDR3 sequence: CASSLPGTSGSDEQFF. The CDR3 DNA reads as TGTGCCAGCAGCTTACCAGGGACTAGCGGGAGTGATGAGCAGTTCTTC.